Below, one T cell receptor (beta chain) is given with its context. This clone was seen once. Its antigen is unknown. No quality values exist for individual bases; no much larger clone is one base distant. To prepare the library, the immunoSEQ multiplex PCR assay was applied. From the authors' description of their analysis: A statistical classification framework was built for diagnosing cytomegalovirus status from the catalog of TCR beta chain sequences. This immuneACCESS table, as held by TCRdb, lists in-frame sequences with V and J called but not all clones. Of the missing ones, under half trace to an unresolved V gene in checked studies; the others have no known cause. V, J and clone size are those of that table, while D and trimming were read from the DNA. The sample has 150,000 to 200,000 clones on record, about four fifths of them singletons. The top ten constitute around 7% of the sample. The data were taken from a study of cytomegalovirus exposure and HLA in healthy donors (TCRdb year 2017). In the study overall: The 670 or so repertoires of the first cohort and the 95 to 150 validation repertoires were produced on the same platform, according to a later analysis. The aim of the study was to test whether cataloging public T cell receptors could identify signatures of past pathogen exposure. Besides the first cohort of 666 subjects, a separate validation cohort made up of over 95 different subjects was used. The study combined high-throughput TCR immunosequencing, statistical association of individual TCRs with disease status, and machine learning to predict cytomegalovirus infection status. Overall study outcomes, separate from this receptor: A later analysis had no HLA typing for the validation cohort, so co-occurrence there was scored across all 130 or so repertoires. Of the cluster scores, roughly 95% were above 0 in a later analysis, which found that TCRs clustered in the first cohort also tended to co-occur in the 95 to 150 validation repertoires. A total of 150 or so TCR beta chains were listed by the study as associated with cytomegalovirus. In vitro tests confirmed that three of the cytomegalovirus-associated TCR beta chains recognize cytomegalovirus antigens. It was suggested by the authors that the approach could potentially be generalized to other disease states and immunological phenotypes. In both the original and validation cohorts, the classifier was reported to diagnose cytomegalovirus status with high specificity and sensitivity. Most TCR sequences were seen in very few donors, while some public TCRs were found in many individuals.

Separate from the roughly 650-subject first cohort, the validation cohort of over 90 subjects was the group to which the donors belonged. Reading the germline V gene (reference sequence) gives CDR1 LNHDA and CDR2 SQIVND. V is trimmed back by 9 bases and J by 3 bases, and the junction contains 6 bases that no gene match accounts for. The CDR3, from cysteine to phenylalanine, totals 13 residues. Just the 39-base CDR3 DNA is kept, in frame starting at base 1. Recombination linked TRBV19 to TRBJ2-7; 9 middle bases align to TRBD1. Sequenced sample: PBMCs. The clonotype was recovered from a man between 18 and 29 years old in good health and CMV-seropositive. The DNA sequence is TGTGCCAGCGGGACAGGGACCTTCTACGAGCAGTACTTC. Its product reads: CASGTGTFYEQYF. Outside the CDR3, residues come from the reference TRBV19 and TRBJ2-7 proteins, so the full variable domain is: DGGITQSPKYLFRKEGQNVTLSCEQNLNHDAMYWYRQDPGQGLRLIYYSQIVNDFQKGDIAEGYSVSREKKESFPLTVTSAQKNPTAFYLCASGTGTFYEQYFGPGTRLTVT.